The 8 T cell receptor beta chains listed next were all sequenced from one sample in a study of blood T cell repertoires in COVID-19 (TCRdb year 2020). To prepare the library, the immunoSEQ multiplex PCR assay was applied. In its TCRdb copy, this immuneACCESS table keeps in-frame sequences only and misses some clones. Where compared with another copy, unresolved V genes explain less than half of these, and the others have no known cause. This sample has 45,000 to 65,000 clones in its table, and about 88% of those were observed once. The top ten clonotypes cover roughly 4.6% of the sample. The sample consisted of peripheral blood. The receptor set was obtained from an elderly man in a cohort sampled during active COVID-19.

The rearrangement links TRBV18 to TRBJ1-5; D gene unclear. The V gene lost 3 bases and the J gene lost 2 bases, with 11 bases spanning the gap. This CDR3 comprises 15 residues. CDR1 KGHSH and CDR2 LQKENI come from the germline V gene. The CDR3 DNA sequence: TGTGCCAGCTCACCGCGGGCGGCAGGCAATCAGCCCCAGCATTTT. Its translation is CASSPRAAGNQPQHF.

The table lists this clone with a count of one. The chain has TRBV18 and TRBJ2-5; TRBD1 might be the D (5 bases). V lost 4 bases to trimming and J lost 2 bases, with 14 bases between them. This CDR3 spans 15 amino acids. Germline CDR1 KGHSH, CDR2 LQKENI. The CDR3, as DNA: TGTGCCAGCTCACACCCGACAGAGTCACAAGAGACCCAGTACTTC. This encodes CASSHPTESQETQYF.

In this sample, this clone turned up a few times. The chain has TRBV6-6 and TRBJ1-2; TRBD1 aligns across 8 bases. The CDR3 totals 13 residues. V shed 4 bases and J 3 bases; nucleotides not matched to a gene: 1. Germline V gene data show CDR1 as MNHNY and CDR2 as SVGAGI (reference sequence). This CDR3 is CASSLTGDYGYTF. The CDR3 nucleotides read TGTGCCAGCAGTTTGACAGGGGACTATGGCTACACCTTC.

The J gene is TRBJ2-3, the V gene TRBV30, with 8 bases lining up with TRBD2. CDR3 length equals 16 residues. The V gene's germline CDR1 is GTSNPN and CDR2 SVGIG (reference sequence). The J segment lost 4 bases and the V segment lost 0 bases, leaving 9 bases of the junction unmatched. For the CDR3, the DNA is TGTGCCTGGAGTGTATTGGGCGGGGGGACGGCAGATACGCAGTATTTT. Its translation is CAWSVLGGGTADTQYF.

This clone has a handful of counts. CDR3: CSVEGTGVGGDTQYF. DNA of the CDR3: TGCAGCGTTGAAGGGACAGGGGTGGGCGGAGATACGCAGTATTTT. This chain connects TRBV29-1 to TRBJ2-3; 9 bases fit TRBD1. The CDR3 loop spans 15 amino acids. The trim removed 1 base at V and 5 bases at J, leaving 7 bases unmatched. The germline V gene encodes CDR1 SQVTM and CDR2 ANQGSEA.

This chain uses TRBV7-8 with TRBJ1-6, with 9 bases matching TRBD1. The CDR3 totals 15 residues. Trimming took 5 bases from V and 9 from J; bases not matched to a gene: 8. Germline lookup yields CDR1 SGHVS and CDR2 FQNEAQ. CDR3 bases: TGTGCCAGCAGCGAGACGGGACAGGGTCTTTCACCCCTCCACTTT. Translating gives CASSETGQGLSPLHF.

This clone has a handful of counts. V gene TRBV7-2 combines with J gene TRBJ1-6; TRBD1 aligns across 8 bases. Trimming at V came to 5 bases and at J to 4 bases, leaving 4 bases not matched to a gene. The CDR3 spans 15 residues. CDR1 and CDR2 (germline): SGHTA, FQGNSA. DNA for the CDR3: TGTGCCAGCAGCCCGGGACAGGTGTATAATTCACCCCTCCACTTT. Its protein is CASSPGQVYNSPLHF.

The chain employs TRBV10-1 and TRBJ2-5, with 8 bases aligning to TRBD2. Germline assignment: CDR1 WNHNN and CDR2 SYGVQD (reference sequence). The CDR3 has 13 residues. The trim removed 6 bases at V and 6 bases at J, leaving 6 bases unmatched. CDR3 sequence (DNA): TGCGCCAGCAGCCCGAATAGCGGGAAGACCCAGTACTTC. Its protein is CASSPNSGKTQYF.